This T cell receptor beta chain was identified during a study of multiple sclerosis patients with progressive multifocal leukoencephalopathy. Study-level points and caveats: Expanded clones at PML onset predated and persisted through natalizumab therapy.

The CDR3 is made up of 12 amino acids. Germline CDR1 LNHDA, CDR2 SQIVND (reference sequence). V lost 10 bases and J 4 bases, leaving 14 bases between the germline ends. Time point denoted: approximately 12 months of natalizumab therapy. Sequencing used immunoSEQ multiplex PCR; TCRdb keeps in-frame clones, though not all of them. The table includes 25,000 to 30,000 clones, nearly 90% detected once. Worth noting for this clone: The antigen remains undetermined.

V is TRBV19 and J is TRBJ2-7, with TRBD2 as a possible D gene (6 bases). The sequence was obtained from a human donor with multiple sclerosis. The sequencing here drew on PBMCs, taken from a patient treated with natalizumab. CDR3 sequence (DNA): TGTGCCACCTCCCCTGGGAGGTACGAGCAGTACTTC. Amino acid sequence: CATSPGRYEQYF. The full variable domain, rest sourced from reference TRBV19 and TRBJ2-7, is DGGITQSPKYLFRKEGQNVTLSCEQNLNHDAMYWYRQDPGQGLRLIYYSQIVNDFQKGDIAEGYSVSREKKESFPLTVTSAQKNPTAFYLCATSPGRYEQYFGPGTRLTVT.